This entry lists 2 T cell receptor beta chains sequenced from one sample in a study of tumor-infiltrating lymphocytes in primary liver carcinoma. The template, about 510 ng total RNA, yielded TCR beta cDNA made with a constant-region primer. For TCR beta, libraries were produced by three nested multiplex PCR rounds using slightly modified ARM-PCR. Forward primers for TRBV1-TRBV30 and a C-beta reverse primer served the first two PCR rounds, at about 10 cycles each. TCRdb re-called the multiplex PCR reads through MiXCR, storing one row per CDR3 protein. The table lists about 180,000 distinct CDR3 sequences, approximately 60% of them singletons. The researchers obtained blood RNA from unsorted whole blood and also extracted germline DNA. The sequencing input was peripheral blood. Receptors originate from a man between 40 and 49 years old with primary liver carcinoma and hepatitis B virus infection.

The CDR3 loop is CASGQPGQEDEQYF. The CDR3, as DNA: TGTGCCAGCGGACAACCGGGACAGGAGGACGAGCAGTACTTC. The chain recombines TRBV28 with TRBJ2-7, with TRBD1 matching over 8 bases. Germline CDR1 and CDR2: MDHEN and SYDVKM. Germline trimming cut 8 bases from V and 5 bases from J; bases unmatched to any gene: 11. This CDR3 contains 14 residues.

As concerns this clonotype: Likely a read error: the CDR3 ends without its conserved phenylalanine or tryptophan. The chain has TRBV12-3 or TRBV12-4 and TRBJ2-3; TRBD2 matches at 10 bases. The CDR3 loop spans 15 amino acids. V lost 5 bases and J lost 1; bases outside the gene matches: 3. CDR3 protein: CASSPGTSGTDTQYL. DNA of the CDR3: TGTGCCAGCAGTCCCGGGACTAGCGGCACAGATACGCAGTATCTT.